Listed below are T cell receptor beta chains from one sample, sequenced in a study of T cells in Graves' hyperthyroidism and ophthalmopathy. TCRdb processed the multiplex PCR reads anew with MiXCR; each CDR3 protein has one entry. The table shows about 400,000 distinct CDR3 sequences, with around 16% occurring only once. Sequenced sample: blood. The receptors come from a woman aged 18-29 years with Graves' hyperthyroidism. Both conserved end residues are part of each CDR3. Each record gives: D gene, V gene, J gene, clone size, CDR3 protein, CDR3 DNA. D genes are given only for firm matches. Rows give clone size only sometimes, using once, few, many, or a class for an expanded clone.

d_gene: .
v_gene: TRBV28
j_gene: TRBJ2-5
abundance: many
CDR3aa: CASSLSQGIFETQYF
CDR3nt: TGTGCCAGCAGTTTATCACAGGGAATCTTCGAGACCCAGTACTTC

d_gene: TRBD2
v_gene: TRBV3-1
j_gene: TRBJ2-7
abundance: .
CDR3aa: CASSQDPRLAGAPYEQYF
CDR3nt: TGTGCCAGCAGCCAAGATCCCCGACTAGCGGGGGCCCCCTACGAGCAGTACTTC

d_gene: .
v_gene: TRBV12-3/TRBV12-4
j_gene: TRBJ1-5
abundance: .
CDR3aa: CASSLGSGNQPQHF
CDR3nt: TGTGCCAGCAGTTTAGGCAGCGGAAATCAGCCCCAGCATTTT

d_gene: .
v_gene: TRBV10-2
j_gene: TRBJ1-3
abundance: many
CDR3aa: CASSESGRGNTIYF
CDR3nt: TGCGCCAGCAGTGAGTCGGGGAGAGGAAACACCATATATTTT

d_gene: TRBD2
v_gene: TRBV20-1
j_gene: TRBJ2-1
abundance: many
CDR3aa: CSASPGNSGRGSYNEQFF
CDR3nt: TGCAGTGCTAGTCCCGGGAATAGCGGGAGGGGGTCCTACAATGAGCAGTTCTTC

d_gene: .
v_gene: TRBV5-1
j_gene: TRBJ1-4
abundance: few
CDR3aa: CASSYSNEKLFF
CDR3nt: TGCGCCAGCAGCTACAGTAATGAAAAACTGTTTTTT

d_gene: TRBD1
v_gene: TRBV5-5
j_gene: TRBJ2-2
abundance: many
CDR3aa: CASSPGTGYPGELFF
CDR3nt: TGTGCCAGCAGTCCCGGGACAGGGTACCCCGGGGAGCTGTTTTTT

d_gene: TRBD2
v_gene: TRBV5-1
j_gene: TRBJ2-1
abundance: many
CDR3aa: CASSLLAGNRDEQFF
CDR3nt: TGCGCCAGCAGCTTACTAGCGGGAAATAGGGATGAGCAGTTCTTC

d_gene: TRBD2
v_gene: TRBV7-8
j_gene: TRBJ2-1
abundance: many
CDR3aa: CASSSPGTSGGAIYNEQFF
CDR3nt: TGTGCCAGCAGCTCGCCCGGGACTAGCGGGGGGGCGATCTACAATGAGCAGTTCTTC

d_gene: .
v_gene: TRBV2
j_gene: TRBJ1-4
abundance: many
CDR3aa: CASSVRGKEGEKLFF
CDR3nt: TGTGCCAGCAGTGTTAGGGGAAAGGAGGGTGAAAAACTGTTTTTT

d_gene: TRBD2
v_gene: TRBV30
j_gene: TRBJ2-1
abundance: .
CDR3aa: CAWSRTSGYNEQFF
CDR3nt: TGTGCCTGGAGTCGAACTAGCGGGTACAATGAGCAGTTCTTC

d_gene: .
v_gene: TRBV9
j_gene: TRBJ1-1
abundance: many
CDR3aa: CASSPSFSNTEAFF
CDR3nt: TGTGCCAGCAGCCCCTCATTTTCGAACACTGAAGCTTTCTTT

d_gene: .
v_gene: TRBV11-2
j_gene: TRBJ2-7
abundance: .
CDR3aa: CASSPQLAGRDGEQYF
CDR3nt: TGTGCCAGCAGCCCACAGCTGGCCGGACGGGACGGCGAGCAGTACTTC

d_gene: .
v_gene: TRBV28
j_gene: TRBJ1-4
abundance: many
CDR3aa: CASSFSGATNEKLFF
CDR3nt: TGTGCCAGCAGTTTTTCAGGGGCTACTAATGAAAAACTGTTTTTT

d_gene: .
v_gene: TRBV7-2
j_gene: TRBJ2-1
abundance: .
CDR3aa: CASSSRRAGRYNEQFF
CDR3nt: TGTGCCAGCAGTTCCAGGAGGGCAGGGCGGTACAATGAGCAGTTCTTC

d_gene: TRBD1
v_gene: TRBV30
j_gene: TRBJ1-2
abundance: many
CDR3aa: CAWMIPGTGYGYTF
CDR3nt: TGTGCCTGGATGATCCCCGGGACAGGGTATGGCTACACCTTC

d_gene: .
v_gene: TRBV12-3/TRBV12-4
j_gene: TRBJ1-2
abundance: many
CDR3aa: CASSFGTRDNYGYTF
CDR3nt: TGTGCCAGCAGTTTTGGGACTCGAGATAACTATGGCTACACCTTC

d_gene: .
v_gene: TRBV7-7
j_gene: TRBJ2-5
abundance: many
CDR3aa: CASSLRSGAQETQYF
CDR3nt: TGTGCTAGCAGCTTGAGGTCCGGGGCCCAAGAGACCCAGTACTTC